The rows below give T cell receptor beta chains drawn from one sample of a study of T cell responses to AZD1222 COVID-19 vaccine. Clones were sequenced by immunoSEQ multiplex PCR, and TCRdb holds only the in-frame ones, with some missing. The data show 100,000 to 110,000 clones, with about nine tenths seen just once and more than 1.5% held by the top ten. The input for sequencing was peripheral blood, taken on day 0 of AZD1222 vaccination. Receptors were obtained from an adult in good health. The CDR3 runs from the conserved cysteine through the conserved F or W. Each record gives: D gene, J gene, clone size, V gene, CDR3 DNA, CDR3 protein. D genes are given only for firm matches. Clone sizes are given selectively: once, few, many, or a class where the clone is expanded.

d_gene: .; j_gene: TRBJ1-2; abundance: once; v_gene: TRBV30; CDR3nt: TGTGCCTGGACACCCGGGGGGCAAGGCTACACCTTC; CDR3aa: CAWTPGGQGYTF
d_gene: TRBD1; j_gene: TRBJ2-7; abundance: .; v_gene: TRBV29-1; CDR3nt: TGCAGCGCCTACAGGGGAAGTTCCTACGAGCAGTACTTC; CDR3aa: CSAYRGSSYEQYF
d_gene: .; j_gene: TRBJ2-3; abundance: .; v_gene: TRBV28; CDR3nt: TGTGCCAGCAGTTTGCCAGGTTACCGCACAGATACGCAGTATTTT; CDR3aa: CASSLPGYRTDTQYF
d_gene: .; j_gene: TRBJ1-5; abundance: .; v_gene: TRBV19; CDR3nt: TGTGCCAGTAGTTCAAGGAATCAGCCCCAGCATTTT; CDR3aa: CASSSRNQPQHF
d_gene: .; j_gene: TRBJ2-7; abundance: .; v_gene: TRBV2; CDR3nt: TGTGCCAGTGGATCCCTAACCTACGAGCAGTACTTC; CDR3aa: CASGSLTYEQYF
d_gene: .; j_gene: TRBJ2-1; abundance: .; v_gene: TRBV18; CDR3nt: TGTGCCAGCTCACCGGGACCTAATTCCTACAATGAGCAGTTCTTC; CDR3aa: CASSPGPNSYNEQFF
d_gene: .; j_gene: TRBJ1-2; abundance: .; v_gene: TRBV12-3/TRBV12-4; CDR3nt: TGTGCCAGCAGCCCACCCAGGGGAGGCTACACCTTC; CDR3aa: CASSPPRGGYTF
d_gene: .; j_gene: TRBJ1-1; abundance: .; v_gene: TRBV27; CDR3nt: TGTGCCAGCAGTCCCGGGACTATGAACACTGAAGCTTTCTTT; CDR3aa: CASSPGTMNTEAFF
d_gene: TRBD1; j_gene: TRBJ1-4; abundance: .; v_gene: TRBV3-1/TRBV3-2; CDR3nt: TGTGCCAGCAGCCAAAGGACAGGGGGGACTGAAAAACTGTTTTTT; CDR3aa: CASSQRTGGTEKLFF
d_gene: .; j_gene: TRBJ1-4; abundance: .; v_gene: TRBV6-1; CDR3nt: TGTGCCAGCAGTGATCCCCTAGGTCGGGCCCATGAAAAACTGTTTTTT; CDR3aa: CASSDPLGRAHEKLFF
d_gene: .; j_gene: TRBJ2-5; abundance: .; v_gene: TRBV6-2/TRBV6-3; CDR3nt: TGTGCCAGCAGGTACAGGGTGGTGGAGACCCAGTACTTC; CDR3aa: CASRYRVVETQYF
d_gene: .; j_gene: TRBJ1-3; abundance: .; v_gene: TRBV6-6; CDR3nt: TGTGCCAGCAGTTACTCGCCCGGCAGGGACACCATATATTTT; CDR3aa: CASSYSPGRDTIYF
d_gene: .; j_gene: TRBJ2-5; abundance: .; v_gene: TRBV29-1; CDR3nt: TGCAGCGTTGAAGCGGGGTTAGAGACCCAGTACTTC; CDR3aa: CSVEAGLETQYF
d_gene: TRBD2; j_gene: TRBJ2-5; abundance: few; v_gene: TRBV27; CDR3nt: TGTGCCAGCAGTGCGCGCGGGAGCCCACGGGTCGCCCAGTACTTC; CDR3aa: CASSARGSPRVAQYF